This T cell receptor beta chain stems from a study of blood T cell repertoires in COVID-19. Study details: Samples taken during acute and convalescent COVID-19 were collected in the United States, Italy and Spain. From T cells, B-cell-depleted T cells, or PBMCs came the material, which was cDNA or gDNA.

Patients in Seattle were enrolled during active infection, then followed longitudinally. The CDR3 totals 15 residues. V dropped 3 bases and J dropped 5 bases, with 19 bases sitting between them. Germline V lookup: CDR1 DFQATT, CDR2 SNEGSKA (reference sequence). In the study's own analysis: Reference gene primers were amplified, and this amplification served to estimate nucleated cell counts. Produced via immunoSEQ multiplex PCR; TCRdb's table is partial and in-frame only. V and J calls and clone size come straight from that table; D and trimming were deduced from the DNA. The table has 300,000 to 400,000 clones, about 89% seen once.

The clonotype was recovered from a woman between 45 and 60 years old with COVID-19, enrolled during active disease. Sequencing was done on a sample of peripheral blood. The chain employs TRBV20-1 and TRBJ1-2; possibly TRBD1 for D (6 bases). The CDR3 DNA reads TGCAGTGCTAGTCAACGGGAAGGGGGAAGGTATGGCTACACCTTC. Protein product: CSASQREGGRYGYTF.